This T cell receptor (beta chain) was documented in a study of monozygotic twins with inflammatory bowel disease. Study conclusions and caveats: Subtypes among T cells remained indistinguishable.

Reanalyzing the 5' RACE reads, TCRdb keeps one entry per CDR3 protein, without DNA. This sample's table has about 380,000 distinct CDR3 sequences. Germline CDR1 DFQATT, CDR2 SNEGSKA (reference sequence). CDR3 length: 14 amino acids. As regards this clonotype: Antigen specificity is unknown.

Sequenced sample: blood. This chain uses TRBV20-1 with TRBJ2-2; with no DNA, the TCRdb D assignment of TRBD1 cannot be verified. This TCR was sampled from a human donor with ulcerative colitis or Crohn's disease, or a healthy co-twin of an affected twin (not recorded which). CDR3 amino acids: CSAWGKSNTGELFF.